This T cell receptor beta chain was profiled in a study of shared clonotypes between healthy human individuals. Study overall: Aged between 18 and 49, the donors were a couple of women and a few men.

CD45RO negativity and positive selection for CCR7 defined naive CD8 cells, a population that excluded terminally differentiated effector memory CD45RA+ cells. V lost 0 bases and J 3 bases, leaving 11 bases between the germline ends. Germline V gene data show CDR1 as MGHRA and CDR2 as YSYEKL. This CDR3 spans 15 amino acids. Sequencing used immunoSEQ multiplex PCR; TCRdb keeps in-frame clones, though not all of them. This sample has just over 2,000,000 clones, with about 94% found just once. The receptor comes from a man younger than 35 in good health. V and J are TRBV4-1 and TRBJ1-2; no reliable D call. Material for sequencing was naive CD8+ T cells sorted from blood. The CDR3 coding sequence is TGCGCCAGCAGCCAAGAGGCGGCGGCGGACTATGGCTACACCTTC. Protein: CASSQEAAADYGYTF.